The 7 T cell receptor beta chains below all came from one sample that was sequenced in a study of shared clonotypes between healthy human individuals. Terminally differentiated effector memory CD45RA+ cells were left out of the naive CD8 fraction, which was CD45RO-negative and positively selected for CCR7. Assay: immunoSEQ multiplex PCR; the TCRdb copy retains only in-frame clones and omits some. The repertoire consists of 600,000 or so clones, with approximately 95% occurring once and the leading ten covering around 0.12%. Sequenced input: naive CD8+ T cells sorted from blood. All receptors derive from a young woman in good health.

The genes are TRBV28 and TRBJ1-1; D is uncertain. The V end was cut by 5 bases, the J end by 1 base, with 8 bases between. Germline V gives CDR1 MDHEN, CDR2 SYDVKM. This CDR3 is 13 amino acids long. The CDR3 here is CASSQHQNTEAFF. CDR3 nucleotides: TGTGCCAGCAGTCAACACCAGAACACTGAAGCTTTCTTT.

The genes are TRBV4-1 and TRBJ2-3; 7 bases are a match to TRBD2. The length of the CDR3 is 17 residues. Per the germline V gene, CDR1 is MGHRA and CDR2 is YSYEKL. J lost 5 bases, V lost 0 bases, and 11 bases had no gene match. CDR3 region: CASSQEGEGPAGDTQYF. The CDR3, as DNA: TGCGCCAGCAGCCAAGAGGGGGAGGGGCCCGCAGGAGATACGCAGTATTTT.

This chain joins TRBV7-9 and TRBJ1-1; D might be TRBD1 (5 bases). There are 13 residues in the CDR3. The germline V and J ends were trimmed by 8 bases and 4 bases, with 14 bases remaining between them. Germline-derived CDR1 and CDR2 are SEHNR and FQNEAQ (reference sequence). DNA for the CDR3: TGTGCCAGCCGAGGGACGCCGACCACTGAAGCTTTCTTT. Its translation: CASRGTPTTEAFF.

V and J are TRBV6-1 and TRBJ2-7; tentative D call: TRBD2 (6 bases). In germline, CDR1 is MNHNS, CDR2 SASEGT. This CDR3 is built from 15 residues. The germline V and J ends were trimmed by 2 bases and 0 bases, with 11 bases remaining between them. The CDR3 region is CASSELLAHSYEQYF. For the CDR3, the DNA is TGTGCCAGCAGTGAACTCCTAGCGCACTCCTACGAGCAGTACTTC.

This CDR3 is CASSEQREGWVTEAFF. As DNA, the CDR3 is TGTGCCAGCAGCGAACAAAGGGAAGGGTGGGTCACTGAAGCTTTCTTT. V and J are TRBV9 and TRBJ1-1; D is unresolved. The CDR3 contains 16 residues. With 3 bases removed from V and 4 bases from J, the gap between germline ends came to 19 bases. CDR1 and CDR2 (germline): SGDLS, YYNGEE. Based on the CDR3 plus reference TRBV9 and TRBJ1-1, the full variable domain is DSGVTQTPKHLITATGQRVTLRCSPRSGDLSVYWYQQSLDQGLQFLIQYYNGEERAKGNILERFSAQQFPDLHSELNLSSLELGDSALYFCASSEQREGWVTEAFFGQGTRLTVV.

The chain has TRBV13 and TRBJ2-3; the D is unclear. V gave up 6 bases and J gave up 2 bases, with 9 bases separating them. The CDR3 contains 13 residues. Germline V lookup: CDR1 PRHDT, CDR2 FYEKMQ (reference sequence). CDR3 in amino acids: CASRHENTDTQYF. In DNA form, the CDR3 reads TGTGCCAGCAGACATGAAAACACAGATACGCAGTATTTT.

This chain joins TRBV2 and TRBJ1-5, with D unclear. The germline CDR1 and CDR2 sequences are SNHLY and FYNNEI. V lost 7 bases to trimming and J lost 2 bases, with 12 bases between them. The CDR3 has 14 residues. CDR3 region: CASTPRTGNQPQHF. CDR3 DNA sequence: TGTGCCAGCACCCCTCGGACGGGCAATCAGCCCCAGCATTTT.